Presented here are 4 T cell receptor beta chains from one specimen sequenced in a study of blood T cell repertoires in COVID-19 (TCRdb year 2020). Library preparation used the immunoSEQ multiplex PCR assay. TCRdb limited this immuneACCESS table to in-frame rearrangements with V and J called. A share of clones is missing; checked studies link under half to unresolved V genes, and the rest is unexplained. Within this sample are tens of thousands of clones, with around 91% of them counted one time only. The ten largest clones add up to roughly 3% of the sample. Sequencing used peripheral blood. The origin of the receptors is a human donor in a cohort sampled during active COVID-19.

This chain connects TRBV10-3 to TRBJ2-1; D is perhaps TRBD2 (7 bases). Germline CDR1 reads ENHRY; CDR2 reads SYGVKD. There are 13 residues in the CDR3. Trimming took 6 bases from V and 13 from J, leaving 19 bases between them. The CDR3 sequence: CAISPGAGAGQFF. As DNA, the CDR3 is TGTGCCATCAGCCCCGGGGCGGGGGCGGGACAGTTCTTC.

The chain couples TRBV4-2 to TRBJ2-7; TRBD1 might be the D (6 bases). CDR1 is LGHNA, CDR2 YNFKEQ, per germline. The V gene lost 0 bases and the J gene lost 2 bases, with 14 bases spanning the gap. CDR3 length: 16 amino acids. The CDR3 loop reads CASSQEPAGDPYEQYF. CDR3 DNA sequence: TGTGCCAGCAGCCAAGAACCTGCAGGGGACCCCTACGAGCAGTACTTC.

This clone was seen just once. This rearrangement joins TRBV12-3 or TRBV12-4 to TRBJ2-5, with TRBD1 identical over 9 bases. V shed 8 bases, J shed 5 bases, and the junction held 6 bases outside the gene matches. CDR3 length: 13 amino acids. CDR3 bases: TGTGCCAGCCGGAGGACAGGGGTCGAGACCCAGTACTTC. It codes for CASRRTGVETQYF.

The rearrangement uses TRBV5-3 and TRBJ2-1; D is ambiguous. Being an ORF, TRBV5-3 has a function that is uncertain. V shed 4 bases and J shed 0 bases, with 14 bases lying between them. This CDR3 is 16 amino acids long. Written as DNA, the CDR3 is TGTGCCAGAAGCCCCTGGGCCTTCAGCTCCTACAATGAGCAGTTCTTC. Its translation: CARSPWAFSSYNEQFF.